Below, 2 T cell receptor beta chains from the same sample are listed, as sequenced in a study of lung T cells in sarcoidosis with Löfgren's syndrome. From the reads, TCRdb called clonotypes with MiXCR, one entry per CDR3 protein. The sample shows about 8,500 distinct CDR3 sequences, around 20% of them seen only once. Source material: CD4+ T cells from bronchoalveolar lavage fluid. The receptors here all came from a human donor with sarcoidosis (Löfgren's syndrome or another form), or a control subject (not recorded which).

Comments on this clonotype: Since a much larger clone is just one base distant, this may be a read error. The rearrangement uses TRBV30 and TRBJ1-5; D is unresolved. The CDR3 runs 13 residues. Germline lookup yields CDR1 GTSNPN and CDR2 SVGIG (reference sequence). V was trimmed by 0 bases and J by 7 bases, leaving 10 bases between them. The chain's CDR3 is CAWSVHGEQPQHF. CDR3 coding DNA: TGTGCCTGGAGTGTACATGGGGAGCAGCCCCAGCATTTT.

A note on this clonotype: A much larger clone lies one base from this, so it may be a read error. The genes are TRBV6-5 and TRBJ2-1; D is ambiguous. Germline values: CDR1 MNHEY, CDR2 SVGAGI. This CDR3 is 11 amino acids long. Trimming cost V 5 bases and J 12 bases, with 11 bases left between them. Written as DNA, the CDR3 is TGTGCCAGCAGTCCCGGGTGTCGGCAGTTCTTC. Residues: CASSPGCRQFF.